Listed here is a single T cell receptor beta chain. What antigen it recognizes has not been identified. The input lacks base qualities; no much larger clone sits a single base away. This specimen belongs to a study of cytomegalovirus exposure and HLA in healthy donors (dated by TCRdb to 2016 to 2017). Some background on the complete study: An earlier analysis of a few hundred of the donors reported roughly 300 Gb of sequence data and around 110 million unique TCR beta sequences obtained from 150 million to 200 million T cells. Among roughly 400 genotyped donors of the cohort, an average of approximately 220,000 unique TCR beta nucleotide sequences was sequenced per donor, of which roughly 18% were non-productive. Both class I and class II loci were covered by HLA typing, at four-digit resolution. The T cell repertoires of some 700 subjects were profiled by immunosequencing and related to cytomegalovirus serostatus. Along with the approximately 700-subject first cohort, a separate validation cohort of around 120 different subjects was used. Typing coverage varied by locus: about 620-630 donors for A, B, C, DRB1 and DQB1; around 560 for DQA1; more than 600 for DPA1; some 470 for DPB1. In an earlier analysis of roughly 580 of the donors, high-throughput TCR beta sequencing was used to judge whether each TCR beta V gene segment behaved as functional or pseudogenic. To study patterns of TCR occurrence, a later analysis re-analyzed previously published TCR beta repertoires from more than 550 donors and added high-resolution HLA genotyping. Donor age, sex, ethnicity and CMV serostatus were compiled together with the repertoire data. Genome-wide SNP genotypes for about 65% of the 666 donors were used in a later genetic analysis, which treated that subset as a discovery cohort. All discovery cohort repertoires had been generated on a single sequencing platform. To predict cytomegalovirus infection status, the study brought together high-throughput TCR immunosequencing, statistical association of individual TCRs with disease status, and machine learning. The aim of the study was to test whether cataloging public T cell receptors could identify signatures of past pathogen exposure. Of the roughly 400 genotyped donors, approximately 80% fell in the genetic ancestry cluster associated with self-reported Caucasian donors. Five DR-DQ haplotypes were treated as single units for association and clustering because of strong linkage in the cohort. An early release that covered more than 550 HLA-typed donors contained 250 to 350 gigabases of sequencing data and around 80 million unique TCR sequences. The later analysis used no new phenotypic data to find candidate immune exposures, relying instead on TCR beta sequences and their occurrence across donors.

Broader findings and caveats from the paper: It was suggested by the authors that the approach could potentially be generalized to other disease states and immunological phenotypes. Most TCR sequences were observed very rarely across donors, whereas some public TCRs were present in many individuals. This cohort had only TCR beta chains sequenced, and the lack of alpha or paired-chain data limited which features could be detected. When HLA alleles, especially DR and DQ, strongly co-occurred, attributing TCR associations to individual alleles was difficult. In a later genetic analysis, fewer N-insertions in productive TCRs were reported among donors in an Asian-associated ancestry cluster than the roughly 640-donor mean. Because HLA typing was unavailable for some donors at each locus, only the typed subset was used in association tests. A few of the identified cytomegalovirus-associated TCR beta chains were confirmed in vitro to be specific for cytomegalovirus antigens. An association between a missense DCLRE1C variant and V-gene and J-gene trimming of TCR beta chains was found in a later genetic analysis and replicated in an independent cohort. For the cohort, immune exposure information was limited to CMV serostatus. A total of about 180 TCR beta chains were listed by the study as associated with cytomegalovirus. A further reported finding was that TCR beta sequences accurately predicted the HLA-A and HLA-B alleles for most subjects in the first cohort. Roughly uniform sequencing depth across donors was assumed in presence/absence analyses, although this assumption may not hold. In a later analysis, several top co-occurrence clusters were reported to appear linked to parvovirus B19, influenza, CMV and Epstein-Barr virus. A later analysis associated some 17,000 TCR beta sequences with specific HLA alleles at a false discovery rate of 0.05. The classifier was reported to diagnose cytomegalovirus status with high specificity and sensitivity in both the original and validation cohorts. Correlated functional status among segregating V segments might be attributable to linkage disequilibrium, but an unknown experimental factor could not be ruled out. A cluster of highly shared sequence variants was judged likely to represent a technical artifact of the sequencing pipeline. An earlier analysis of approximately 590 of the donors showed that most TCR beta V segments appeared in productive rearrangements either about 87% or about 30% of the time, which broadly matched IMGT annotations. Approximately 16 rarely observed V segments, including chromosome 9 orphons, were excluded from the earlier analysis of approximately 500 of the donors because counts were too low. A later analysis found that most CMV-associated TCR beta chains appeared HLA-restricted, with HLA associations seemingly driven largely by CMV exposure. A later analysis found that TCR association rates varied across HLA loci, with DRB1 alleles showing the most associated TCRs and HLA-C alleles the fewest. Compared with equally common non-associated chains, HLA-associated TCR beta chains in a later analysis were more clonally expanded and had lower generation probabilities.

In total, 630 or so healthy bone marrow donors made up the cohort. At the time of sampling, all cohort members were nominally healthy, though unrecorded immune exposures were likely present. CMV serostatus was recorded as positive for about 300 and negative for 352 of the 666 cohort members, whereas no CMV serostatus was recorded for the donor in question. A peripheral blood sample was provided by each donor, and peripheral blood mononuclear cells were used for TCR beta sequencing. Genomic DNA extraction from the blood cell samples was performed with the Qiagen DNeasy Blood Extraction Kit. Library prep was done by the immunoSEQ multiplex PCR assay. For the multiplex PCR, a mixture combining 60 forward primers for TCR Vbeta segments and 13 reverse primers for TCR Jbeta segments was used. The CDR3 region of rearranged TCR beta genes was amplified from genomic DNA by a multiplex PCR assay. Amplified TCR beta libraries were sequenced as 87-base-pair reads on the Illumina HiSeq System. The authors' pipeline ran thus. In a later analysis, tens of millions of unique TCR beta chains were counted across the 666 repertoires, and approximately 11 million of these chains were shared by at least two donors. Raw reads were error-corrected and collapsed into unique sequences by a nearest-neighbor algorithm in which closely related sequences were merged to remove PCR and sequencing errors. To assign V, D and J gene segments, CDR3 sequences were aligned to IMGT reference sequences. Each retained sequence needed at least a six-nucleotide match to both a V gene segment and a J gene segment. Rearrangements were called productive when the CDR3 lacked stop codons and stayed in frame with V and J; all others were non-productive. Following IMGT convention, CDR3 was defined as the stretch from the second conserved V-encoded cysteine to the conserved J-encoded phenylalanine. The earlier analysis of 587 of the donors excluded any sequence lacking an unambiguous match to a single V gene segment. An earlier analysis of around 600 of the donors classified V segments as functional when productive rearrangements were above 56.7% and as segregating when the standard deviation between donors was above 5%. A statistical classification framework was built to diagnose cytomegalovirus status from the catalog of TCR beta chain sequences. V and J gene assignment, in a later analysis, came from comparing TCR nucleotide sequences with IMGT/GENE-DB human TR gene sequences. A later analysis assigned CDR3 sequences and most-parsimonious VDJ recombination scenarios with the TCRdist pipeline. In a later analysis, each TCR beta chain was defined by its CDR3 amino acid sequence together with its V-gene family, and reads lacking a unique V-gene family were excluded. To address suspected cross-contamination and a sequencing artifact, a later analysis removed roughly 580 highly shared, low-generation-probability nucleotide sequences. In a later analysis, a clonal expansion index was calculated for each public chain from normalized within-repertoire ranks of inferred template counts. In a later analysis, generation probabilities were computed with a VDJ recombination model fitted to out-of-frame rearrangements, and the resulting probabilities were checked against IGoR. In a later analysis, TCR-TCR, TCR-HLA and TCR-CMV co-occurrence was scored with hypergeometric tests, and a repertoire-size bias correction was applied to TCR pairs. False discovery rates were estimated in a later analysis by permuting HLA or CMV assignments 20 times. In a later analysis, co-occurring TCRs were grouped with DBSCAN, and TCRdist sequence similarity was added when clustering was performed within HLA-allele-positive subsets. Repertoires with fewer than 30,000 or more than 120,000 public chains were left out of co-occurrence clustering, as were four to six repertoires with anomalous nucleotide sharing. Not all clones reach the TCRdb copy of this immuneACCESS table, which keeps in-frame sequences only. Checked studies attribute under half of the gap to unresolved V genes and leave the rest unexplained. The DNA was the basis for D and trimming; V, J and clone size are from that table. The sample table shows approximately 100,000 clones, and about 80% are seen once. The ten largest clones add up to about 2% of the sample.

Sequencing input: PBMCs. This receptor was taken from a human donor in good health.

The CDR3 has the sequence CASSLDRDLEQYF. The DNA is as follows: TGTGCCAGCAGTTTAGACAGGGACCTCGAGCAGTACTTC. The sequence links TRBV28 to TRBJ2-7; TRBD1 agrees with 7 junctional bases. Reading the germline V gene gives CDR1 MDHEN and CDR2 SYDVKM. Relative to germline, V is missing 2 bases and J is missing 6 bases, with 4 bases of the junction outside any gene match. Taken from cysteine to phenylalanine, the CDR3 has 13 residues. The kept DNA is CDR3 alone, 39 bases in frame from the first base.